The 18 T cell receptor beta chains given below trace back to one sample, sequenced in a study of blood T cell repertoires in COVID-19. Only in-frame clones appear in the TCRdb table, and some are missing; sequencing was by immunoSEQ multiplex PCR. The repertoire holds a few hundred thousand clones, with under 85% as singletons. Specimen: PBMCs or T cells enriched from blood (not recorded which). The receptors derive from a woman aged 45 to 65 who had recovered from COVID-19.

This chain connects TRBV2 to TRBJ1-4; D is ambiguous. Per the germline V gene, CDR1 is SNHLY and CDR2 is FYNNEI. The V and J ends lost 7 bases and 12 bases respectively, with 18 bases between them. This CDR3 region has 13 residues. CDR3 coding DNA: TGTGCCAGCATGGAGGATCCTTGGAGGGAACTGTTTTTT. It specifies CASMEDPWRELFF.

This clone was found a few times. The V call is TRBV19, the J call TRBJ1-2; 10 bases map to TRBD1. Germline V gene lookup returns CDR1 LNHDA and CDR2 SQIVND (reference sequence). This CDR3 is built from 14 residues. V trimming: 7 bases; J trimming: 8 bases; junction bases outside the gene matches: 10. The CDR3 protein is CASIPGTGAWGYTF. For the CDR3, the DNA is TGTGCCAGTATTCCCGGGACAGGGGCTTGGGGCTACACCTTC.

This clone is a singleton in its sample. The CDR3, as DNA: TGTGCCAGCAGCAAAGTTGGTGGGAGGGCCGGGAATGAGCAGTTCTTC. Translation: CASSKVGGRAGNEQFF. This chain uses TRBV21-1 with TRBJ2-1; TRBD2 is taken as the D call from the table, unchecked against the DNA. TRBV21-1 is described as a pseudogene. This CDR3 spans 16 amino acids.

The chain carries TRBV5-4 and TRBJ1-1; D gene unclear. Germline loops: CDR1 SGHNT, CDR2 YYREEE (reference sequence). The V and J ends lost 2 bases and 3 bases respectively, with 11 bases between them. The CDR3 covers 14 residues. The CDR3 region is CASSFIERDTEAFF. The CDR3 DNA sequence: TGTGCCAGCAGCTTTATCGAGCGGGACACTGAAGCTTTCTTT.

This chain links TRBV7-2 with TRBJ2-7; a possible D gene is TRBD1 (6 bases). The germline V gene has CDR1 SGHTA and CDR2 FQGNSA. This CDR3 has 15 amino acids. V lost 3 bases and J 2 bases, leaving 14 bases between the germline ends. The CDR3 DNA follows: TGTGCCAGCAGCTTGTGGGACACCGAAACCTACGAGCAGTACTTC. Translating it yields CASSLWDTETYEQYF.

CDR3 DNA: TGTGCCAGCAGCTTGAGGGACAGTAGGGAGACCCAGTACTTC. The encoded protein is CASSLRDSRETQYF. The chain recombines TRBV7-9 with TRBJ2-5; TRBD1 matches at 7 bases. V was pared by 3 bases and J by 5 bases, with 6 bases of the junction left unmatched. Germline V gene data show CDR1 as SEHNR and CDR2 as FQNEAQ (reference sequence). There are 14 residues in the CDR3. Full variable domain (remainder filled in from reference TRBV7-9 and TRBJ2-5): DTGVSQNPRHKITKRGQNVTFRCDPISEHNRLYWYRQTLGQGPEFLTYFQNEAQLEKSRLLSDRFSAERPKGSFSTLEIQRTEQGDSAMYLCASSLRDSRETQYFGPGTRLLVL.

This clone is a singleton in its sample. The chain couples TRBV19 to TRBJ1-4, with TRBD1 matching 7 bases. Trimming removed 6 bases from V and 0 bases from J; junction bases left unmatched: 13. Germline V gene data show CDR1 as LNHDA and CDR2 as SQIVND (reference sequence). The CDR3 loop spans 18 amino acids. The CDR3 protein is CASRSGQGGVATNEKLFF. CDR3 DNA sequence: TGTGCCAGTAGAAGCGGGCAGGGGGGAGTTGCAACTAATGAAAAACTGTTTTTT.

The genes are TRBV18 and TRBJ1-5; 9 nucleotides agree with TRBD1. V dropped 5 bases and J dropped 2; count of bases not matched to a gene: 4. The germline V gene has CDR1 KGHSH and CDR2 LQKENI. The CDR3 sequence is 15 residues long. In nucleotides, the CDR3 is TGTGCCAGCTCATCACAGGGGGCGGGCAATCAGCCCCAGCATTTT. This codes for CASSSQGAGNQPQHF.

The chain is built from TRBV7-6 and TRBJ2-1; maybe TRBD2 (5 bases). Germline V lookup: CDR1 SGHVS, CDR2 FNYEAQ. Trimming removed 4 bases from V and 7 bases from J, with 14 bases in between. The CDR3 extends over 14 amino acids. Written as DNA, the CDR3 is TGTGCCAGCAGCTCACCGCCGGAGGAAAATGAGCAGTTCTTC. Residues: CASSSPPEENEQFF.

The chain links TRBV2 to TRBJ2-3; D is perhaps TRBD2 (5 bases). CDR3 size: 12 residues. Trimming removed 11 bases from V and 7 bases from J, with 16 bases in between. CDR1 and CDR2 (germline): SNHLY, FYNNEI. CDR3 sequence: CASRLLLNTQYF. The CDR3 bases are TGTGCCTCCAGACTACTACTCAATACGCAGTATTTT.

The chain joins TRBV19 to TRBJ2-1; 8 nucleotides agree with TRBD1. CDR1 and CDR2 (germline): LNHDA, SQIVND (reference sequence). The CDR3 is 14 amino acids. V shed 10 bases, J shed 8 bases, and the junction held 13 bases outside the gene matches. CDR3 region: CATRAGGPLDEQFF. As DNA, the CDR3 is TGTGCCACTCGAGCAGGGGGCCCTTTGGATGAGCAGTTCTTC. The full variable domain, rest sourced from reference TRBV19 and TRBJ2-1, is DGGITQSPKYLFRKEGQNVTLSCEQNLNHDAMYWYRQDPGQGLRLIYYSQIVNDFQKGDIAEGYSVSREKKESFPLTVTSAQKNPTAFYLCATRAGGPLDEQFFGPGTRLTVL.

This sequence joins TRBV25-1 and TRBJ2-1; TRBD2 is a possible D gene (5 bases). The CDR3 is 14 residues long. V dropped 6 bases and J dropped 2 bases, with 11 bases sitting between them. Germline lookup yields CDR1 MGHDK and CDR2 SYGVNS. CDR3 in amino acids: CASSYNGAYNEQFF. CDR3 nucleotides: TGTGCCAGCAGCTACAACGGGGCCTACAATGAGCAGTTCTTC.

J is TRBJ1-6 and V is TRBV4-3; D gene unclear. Per germline, CDR1 LGHNA and CDR2 YSLEER. CDR3 length equals 18 residues. The V end was cut by 0 bases, the J end by 0 bases, with 12 bases between. DNA of the CDR3: TGCGCCAGCAGCCAAGACCCTGGCGGGAGCTCCTATAATTCACCCCTCCACTTT. Protein: CASSQDPGGSSYNSPLHF.

V usage is TRBV19 and J usage is TRBJ1-2; possible D gene TRBD1, 6 bases. This CDR3 is built from 16 residues. V shed 3 bases and J shed 4 bases, with 18 bases lying between them. Per germline, CDR1 LNHDA and CDR2 SQIVND (reference sequence). The CDR3 DNA is TGTGCCAGTAGTATCGTTTTAGGGGGAACTGGCTATGGCTACACCTTC. It yields the protein CASSIVLGGTGYGYTF.

The rearrangement joins TRBV10-3 to TRBJ2-7, with a tentative D call TRBD1 (6 bases). The CDR3 contains 16 residues. Per germline, CDR1 ENHRY and CDR2 SYGVKD. With 0 bases removed from V and 1 base from J, the gap between germline ends came to 13 bases. CDR3 residues: CAISESGATRSYEQYF. The CDR3 nucleotides are TGTGCCATCAGTGAGTCGGGGGCAACCAGATCCTACGAGCAGTACTTC.

CDR3 residues: CASSLGQTGWGNQPQHF. As DNA, the CDR3 is TGTGCCAGCAGCTTAGGCCAGACAGGGTGGGGGAATCAGCCCCAGCATTTT. This chain connects TRBV11-2 to TRBJ1-5; TRBD1 matches at 7 bases. The V and J ends lost 1 base and 4 bases, in that order; junction bases with no gene match: 10. In germline, CDR1 is SGHAT, CDR2 FQNNGV. This CDR3 region has 17 residues.

The chain carries TRBV7-6 and TRBJ2-1, with TRBD1 matching over 9 bases. The CDR3 sequence is 20 residues long. Looked up from germline, CDR1 is SGHVS and CDR2 is FNYEAQ. V was pared by 5 bases and J by 0 bases, with 17 bases of the junction left unmatched. The CDR3 is CASSQTGDRDRESSYNEQFF. Here the CDR3 DNA reads TGTGCCAGCAGCCAAACCGGGGACCGGGACAGGGAGAGCTCCTACAATGAGCAGTTCTTC.

The rearrangement links TRBV6-5 to TRBJ2-3; the D gene is possibly TRBD1 (5 bases). Germline CDR1 MNHEY, CDR2 SVGAGI. The CDR3 covers 14 residues. V lost 4 bases and J lost 0, with 8 bases in between. CDR3 loop: CASSSRGSTDTQYF. The DNA of the CDR3 is TGTGCCAGCAGTTCTAGGGGCAGCACAGATACGCAGTATTTT.